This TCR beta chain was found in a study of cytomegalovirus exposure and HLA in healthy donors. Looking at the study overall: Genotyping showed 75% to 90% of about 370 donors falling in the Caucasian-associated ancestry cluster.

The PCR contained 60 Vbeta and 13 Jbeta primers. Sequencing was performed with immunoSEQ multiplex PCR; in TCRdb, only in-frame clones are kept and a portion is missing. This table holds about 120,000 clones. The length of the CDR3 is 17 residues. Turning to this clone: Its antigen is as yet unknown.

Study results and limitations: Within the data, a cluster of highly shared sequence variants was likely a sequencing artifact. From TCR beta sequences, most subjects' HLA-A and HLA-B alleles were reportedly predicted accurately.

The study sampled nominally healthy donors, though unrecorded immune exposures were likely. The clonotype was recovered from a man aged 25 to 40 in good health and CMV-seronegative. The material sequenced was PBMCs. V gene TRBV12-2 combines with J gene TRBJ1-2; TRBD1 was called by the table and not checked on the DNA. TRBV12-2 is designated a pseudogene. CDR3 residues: CASRLVLKGQNNYGYTF. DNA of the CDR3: TGTGCAAGTCGCTTAGTCCTTAAGGGACAGAATAACTATGGCTACACCTTC.